The following is a TCR beta chain sequence with its context. Its target is not known. This entry comes from a study of T-cell reconstitution after alpha-beta-depleted transplantation in children. Study-level results: Hyperexpanded clones declined; after one year, newly produced T cells mostly supplied diversity. At around two months after transplant, the alpha-beta T cells were reportedly derived from several hundred expanded clones that came from non-depleted graft cells. The high TCRbeta diversity at day 60 in some patients came from surviving recipient T cells and thymic progenitors.

V shed 4 bases and J 9 bases; nucleotides not matched to a gene: 8. CDR3 size: 14 residues. Germline V lookup: CDR1 LNHDA, CDR2 SQIVND (reference sequence). During its preparation, the TCRbeta library received unique molecular identifiers. A single record per CDR3 protein comes from TCRdb applying MiXCR to the PCR reads. The data show about 610,000 distinct CDR3 sequences, more than 20% seen once. The gene calls are TRBV19 and TRBJ2-1; the match to TRBD2 covers 8 bases. The TCR comes from a boy less than two years old with Wiskott-Aldrich syndrome, due to receive a stem cell transplant. Here the sequenced sample was PBMCs, taken before TCRalphabeta/CD19-depleted stem cell transplant. CDR3 sequence: CASSTSGLGSEQFF. In DNA, the CDR3 is TGTGCCAGTAGTACGTCGGGACTAGGTAGTGAGCAGTTCTTC. The full variable domain, with the rest looked up from reference TRBV19 and TRBJ2-1, is DGGITQSPKYLFRKEGQNVTLSCEQNLNHDAMYWYRQDPGQGLRLIYYSQIVNDFQKGDIAEGYSVSREKKESFPLTVTSAQKNPTAFYLCASSTSGLGSEQFFGPGTRLTVL.